The 27 T cell receptor beta chains reported below all come from one sample, sequenced in a study of OX40 agonist ivuxolimab in advanced cancers. Profiled with immunoSEQ multiplex PCR; TCRdb holds only in-frame clones, not every one. The profile covers 100,000 or so clones, with 65% to 90% appearing a single time and 1.5% to 2.5% taken by the ten largest. The sample was CD4+ or CD8+ T cells sorted from blood, taken in a trial of the OX40 agonist ivuxolimab. These TCRs come from an adult with an advanced solid tumor such as melanoma, head and neck, liver or kidney cancer.

The CDR3 sequence: CSVSLLQETQYF. In DNA, the CDR3 is TGCAGCGTGTCCCTACTCCAAGAGACCCAGTACTTC. The genes are TRBV29-1 and TRBJ2-5; D is uncertain. Germline CDR1 reads SQVTM; CDR2 reads ANQGSEA. The ends were cut back, 6 bases at V and 1 base at J, with 9 bases in the middle. The CDR3 runs 12 residues.

The chain has TRBV29-1 and TRBJ1-2; possible D gene TRBD1, 6 bases. CDR3 length: 13 residues. V dropped 5 bases and J dropped 0 bases, with 10 bases sitting between them. Looked up from germline, CDR1 is SQVTM and CDR2 is ANQGSEA. The CDR3 coding sequence is TGCAGCGTTAGGGACACTTCTAACTATGGCTACACCTTC. Translation: CSVRDTSNYGYTF.

The chain has TRBV9 and TRBJ2-1; perhaps TRBD2 as D (5 bases). Trimming shortened V by 4 bases and J by 2 bases, and 13 bases separated the two germline ends. This CDR3 spans 15 amino acids. CDR1 SGDLS and CDR2 YYNGEE come from the germline V gene. This CDR3 reads CASSKDGGAYNEQFF. The CDR3 coding sequence is TGTGCCAGCAGCAAGGACGGAGGTGCCTACAATGAGCAGTTCTTC.

V is TRBV11-2 and J is TRBJ2-5, with 8 bases that match TRBD2. With 1 base clipped from V and 6 bases from J, the junction kept 10 bases outside the gene matches. The CDR3 has 16 amino acids. The germline gives CDR1 SGHAT, CDR2 FQNNGV. The CDR3 reads CASSLGGGSGIKTQYF. Written as DNA, the CDR3 is TGTGCCAGCAGCTTAGGGGGGGGTAGCGGGATCAAGACCCAGTACTTC.

This clone occurred once. This rearrangement joins TRBV5-1 to TRBJ2-3; D unresolved. The V and J ends lost 4 bases and 0 bases respectively, with 12 bases between them. This CDR3 region has 15 residues. Looked up from germline, CDR1 is SGHRS and CDR2 is YFSETQ. The CDR3 protein is CASSPGGASTDTQYF. The CDR3 nucleotides read TGCGCCAGCAGCCCCGGCGGAGCTAGCACAGATACGCAGTATTTT.

The chain uses TRBV28 and TRBJ1-2; D unclear. The CDR3 runs to 11 residues. CDR1 MDHEN and CDR2 SYDVKM come from the germline V gene. Trimming took 5 bases from V and 8 from J, leaving 9 bases between them. The CDR3 bases are TGTGCCAGCAGTGGTCCTGCAGGCTACACCTTC. As protein: CASSGPAGYTF.

The chain has TRBV6-6 and TRBJ1-1; tentatively, D is TRBD1 (6 bases). The germline CDR1 and CDR2 sequences are MNHNY and SVGAGI (reference sequence). This CDR3 has 14 residues. V was pared by 8 bases and J by 5 bases, with 18 bases between. The CDR3 loop is CASEDGGRGTEAFF. The CDR3, as DNA: TGTGCCAGCGAGGATGGGGGGCGGGGGACTGAAGCTTTCTTT.

This clone rates as medium-sized (0.01 to 0.1%). The chain uses TRBV6-1 and TRBJ2-3, with 11 bases aligning to TRBD2. J gave up 10 bases and V 2 bases, and 11 bases lay outside the gene matches. This CDR3 has 16 amino acids. Germline CDR1 is MNHNS and CDR2 is SASEGT. CDR3 sequence reads: CASSERLAGSSDPQYF. The CDR3 DNA reads as TGTGCCAGCAGTGAAAGACTAGCGGGGTCCTCGGACCCGCAGTATTTT.

The chain combines TRBV5-1 with TRBJ2-1, with 14 bases identical to TRBD2. The CDR3 has 17 residues. V was pared by 2 bases and J by 4 bases, with 5 bases of the junction left unmatched. Germline V gene lookup returns CDR1 SGHRS and CDR2 YFSETQ. The CDR3 coding sequence is TGCGCCAGCAGCTTAAGACTAGCGGGAGGGGTGTACAATGAGCAGTTCTTC. Residues: CASSLRLAGGVYNEQFF.

This clone was counted a single time. V and J are TRBV28 and TRBJ1-5; D gene ambiguous. The V and J ends lost 7 bases and 0 bases respectively, with 10 bases between them. The CDR3 contains 14 residues. Germline assignment: CDR1 MDHEN and CDR2 SYDVKM. This CDR3 reads CASTSGDSNQPQHF. The DNA for the CDR3 is TGTGCCAGCACCTCAGGAGATAGCAATCAGCCCCAGCATTTT.

The gene calls are TRBV28 and TRBJ2-5; no firm D call. The DNA end lines up better with TRBJ2-7; the J call may be wrong. The CDR3 spans 12 residues. Germline-derived CDR1 and CDR2 are MDHEN and SYDVKM. This CDR3 reads CASSSSSYEQYF. For the CDR3, the DNA is TGTGCCAGCAGTTCAAGCTCCTACGAGCAGTACTTC.

The chain joins TRBV7-3 to TRBJ2-2; D unclear. CDR3 size: 14 residues. V gave up 1 base and J gave up 5 bases, with 8 bases separating them. Germline V lookup: CDR1 SGHTA, CDR2 FQGTGA. The CDR3 bases are TGTGCCAGCAGCTTAAATACCGATACCGGGGAGCTGTTTTTT. Translating gives CASSLNTDTGELFF.

The V gene is TRBV6-5, the J gene TRBJ1-1, with TRBD1 matching 10 bases. Germline-derived CDR1 and CDR2 are MNHEY and SVGAGI. The trim removed 4 bases at V and 5 bases at J, leaving 7 bases unmatched. This CDR3 region has 15 residues. CDR3 nucleotide sequence: TGTGCCAGCAGTTGGGTTGGGACAGGGGTTACTGAAGCTTTCTTT. Translating it yields CASSWVGTGVTEAFF.

V is TRBV7-9 and J is TRBJ1-1; possible D gene TRBD1, 5 bases. CDR1 and CDR2 (germline): SEHNR, FQNEAQ (reference sequence). CDR3 size: 16 residues. Trimming removed 5 bases at V and 4 bases at J, with 20 bases between. Here the CDR3 reads CASSPPYRGGTTEAFF. The CDR3 DNA sequence: TGTGCCAGCAGCCCCCCATATCGCGGAGGGACCACTGAAGCTTTCTTT.

The DNA of the CDR3 is TGTGCCAGTAGAGAGGGACTAGCGGGATCCGATGAGCAGTTCTTC. Amino acids: CASREGLAGSDEQFF. The rearrangement uses TRBV19 and TRBJ2-1, with 13 bases matching TRBD2. The germline CDR1 and CDR2 sequences are LNHDA and SQIVND (reference sequence). Losses at the gene ends were 6 bases for V and 8 bases for J; bases not matched to a gene: 7. The CDR3 length is 15 residues.

This clone occurred a few times. This sample includes further DNA sequences coding for the same CDR3. The chain recombines TRBV5-1 with TRBJ2-5; maybe TRBD1 (6 bases). Germline V gene data show CDR1 as SGHRS and CDR2 as YFSETQ. This CDR3 has 13 amino acids. Trimming took 2 bases from V and 2 from J, leaving 7 bases between them. Written as DNA, the CDR3 is TGCGCCAGCAGCTTAGGACAGCAAGAGACCCAGTACTTC. The encoded protein is CASSLGQQETQYF.

This chain links TRBV7-2 with TRBJ2-1; 7 positions match TRBD2. V lost 2 bases and J lost 2; bases outside the gene matches: 0. The CDR3 spans 14 residues. The germline V gene has CDR1 SGHTA and CDR2 FQGNSA. CDR3 DNA: TGTGCCAGCAGCTTAAGCGGGACCTACAATGAGCAGTTCTTC. Protein: CASSLSGTYNEQFF. The full variable domain, completed using reference TRBV7-2 and TRBJ2-1, is GAGVSQSPSNKVTEKGKDVELRCDPISGHTALYWYRQSLGQGLEFLIYFQGNSAPDKSGLPSDRFSAERTGGSVSTLTIQRTQQEDSAVYLCASSLSGTYNEQFFGPGTRLTVL.

The V call is TRBV10-1, the J call TRBJ2-1, with 8 bases lining up with TRBD1. From germline, CDR1 is WNHNN and CDR2 SYGVQD (reference sequence). This CDR3 is 17 amino acids long. The junction had 13 bases not matched to a gene; V was cut back by 0 bases and J by 9 bases. This CDR3 reads CASSESGDRGPSGEQFF. The CDR3 coding sequence is TGCGCCAGCAGTGAGTCTGGAGACAGGGGTCCGAGTGGTGAGCAGTTCTTC.

This chain links TRBV19 with TRBJ1-3; D unclear. Germline assignment: CDR1 LNHDA and CDR2 SQIVND (reference sequence). CDR3 length: 15 residues. Trimming left V 4 bases short and J 2 bases short, with 12 bases between. CDR3 in amino acids: CASSKTVVTGNTIYF. The CDR3 DNA is TGTGCCAGTAGTAAAACAGTTGTAACTGGAAACACCATATATTTT.

The rearrangement uses TRBV6-1 and TRBJ1-2, with D perhaps TRBD1 (5 bases). The CDR3 runs to 13 residues. Germline loops: CDR1 MNHNS, CDR2 SASEGT. V lost 3 bases and J lost 4, with 9 bases in between. Here the CDR3 DNA reads TGTGCCAGCAGTGATGGGGGAGCCTATGGCTACACCTTC. It encodes CASSDGGAYGYTF.

A note on this clone: Other DNA sequences in the sample encode the same CDR3. This sequence joins TRBV7-9 and TRBJ1-3; 8 nucleotides align to TRBD1. The CDR3 covers 15 residues. With 5 bases clipped from V and 0 bases from J, the junction kept 3 bases outside the gene matches. The germline gives CDR1 SEHNR, CDR2 FQNEAQ (reference sequence). DNA of the CDR3: TGTGCCAGCAGCCCTACAGGGGGCTCTGGAAACACCATATATTTT. It encodes CASSPTGGSGNTIYF.

The chain combines TRBV5-1 with TRBJ2-1; 9 nucleotides align to TRBD2. V gave up 6 bases and J gave up 9 bases; unmatched junction bases: 10. This CDR3 has 14 residues. CDR1 is SGHRS and CDR2 is YFSETQ in the germline V gene. Written as DNA, the CDR3 is TGCGCCAGCAAGTGGGGAGCGGGAGGCGGTGAGCAGTTCTTC. It encodes CASKWGAGGGEQFF.

The V and J genes are TRBV7-6 and TRBJ1-3, with D tentatively TRBD1 (6 bases). Between the trimmed V and J ends, which lost 0 bases and 0 bases, there was a span of 9 bases. CDR3 length: 16 residues. CDR1 SGHVS and CDR2 FNYEAQ come from the germline V gene. The CDR3 nucleotides read TGTGCCAGCAGCTTAGCGCAGGGGAGCTCTGGAAACACCATATATTTT. Residues: CASSLAQGSSGNTIYF. The complete variable domain, with remaining parts taken from reference TRBV7-6 and TRBJ1-3, reads GAGVSQSPRYKVTKRGQDVALRCDPISGHVSLYWYRQALGQGPEFLTYFNYEAQQDKSGLPNDRFSAERPEGSISTLTIQRTEQRDSAMYRCASSLAQGSSGNTIYFGEGSWLTVV.

The CDR3 DNA follows: TGTGCCAGCAGTTACAACCGACAGGGGGTAAATTCACCCCTCCACTTT. Translating it yields CASSYNRQGVNSPLHF. The genes are TRBV6-6 and TRBJ1-6, with TRBD1 matching 9 bases. Losses at the gene ends were 2 bases for V and 7 bases for J; bases not matched to a gene: 6. CDR3 length: 16 residues. Germline CDR1 reads MNHNY; CDR2 reads SVGAGI (reference sequence).

The V and J genes are TRBV6-5 and TRBJ2-4, with D unresolved. This CDR3 is 12 amino acids long. Trimming took 6 bases from V and 12 from J, leaving 15 bases between them. Germline V gives CDR1 MNHEY, CDR2 SVGAGI. CDR3 protein: CASRSNVGSQYF. In DNA, the CDR3 is TGTGCCAGCAGATCGAATGTGGGGTCTCAGTACTTC.

In nucleotides, the CDR3 is TGTGCCAGCAGGCGACTAGCGGGAGTCACCGGGGAGCTGTTTTTT. This gives the protein CASRRLAGVTGELFF. This sequence joins TRBV2 and TRBJ2-2; 12 bases are a match to TRBD2. Germline V gives CDR1 SNHLY, CDR2 FYNNEI. This CDR3 comprises 15 residues. After removal of 6 bases from V and 4 bases from J, the junction contained 3 bases not matched to a gene. The whole variable domain, remainder taken from reference TRBV2 and TRBJ2-2, is EPEVTQTPSHQVTQMGQEVILRCVPISNHLYFYWYRQILGQKVEFLVSFYNNEISEKSEIFDDQFSVERPDGSNFTLKIRSTKLEDSAMYFCASRRLAGVTGELFFGEGSRLTVL.

The V call is TRBV18, the J call TRBJ2-3, with D possibly being TRBD2 (5 bases). CDR1 KGHSH and CDR2 LQKENI come from the germline V gene. V was pared by 6 bases and J by 6 bases, with 19 bases between. CDR3 length: 15 residues. This chain's CDR3 is CASSRSLGESDTQYF. Here the CDR3 DNA reads TGTGCCAGCTCGCGGTCCCTTGGGGAGTCGGATACGCAGTATTTT. Full variable domain (missing parts from reference TRBV18 and TRBJ2-3): NAGVMQNPRHLVRRRGQEARLRCSPMKGHSHVYWYRQLPEEGLKFMVYLQKENIIDESGMPKERFSAEFPKEGPSILRIQQVVRGDSAAYFCASSRSLGESDTQYFGPGTRLTVL.